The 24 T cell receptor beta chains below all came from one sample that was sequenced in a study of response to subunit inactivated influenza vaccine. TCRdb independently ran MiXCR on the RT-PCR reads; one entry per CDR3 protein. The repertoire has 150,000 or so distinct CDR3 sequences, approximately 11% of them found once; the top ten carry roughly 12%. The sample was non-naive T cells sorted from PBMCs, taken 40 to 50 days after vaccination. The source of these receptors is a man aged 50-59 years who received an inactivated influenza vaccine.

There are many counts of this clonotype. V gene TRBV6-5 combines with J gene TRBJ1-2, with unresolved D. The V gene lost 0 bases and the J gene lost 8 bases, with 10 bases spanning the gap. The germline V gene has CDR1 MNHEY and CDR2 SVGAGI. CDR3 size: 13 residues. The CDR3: CASSYSGGGGYTF. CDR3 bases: TGTGCCAGCAGTTACTCGGGAGGCGGAGGCTACACCTTC.

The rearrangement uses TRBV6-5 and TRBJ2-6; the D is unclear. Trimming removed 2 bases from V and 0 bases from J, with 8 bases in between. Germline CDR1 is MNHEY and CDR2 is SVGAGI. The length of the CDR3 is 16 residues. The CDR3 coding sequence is TGTGCCAGCAGTTACGAGTTGGGCTCTGGGGCCAACGTCCTGACTTTC. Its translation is CASSYELGSGANVLTF.

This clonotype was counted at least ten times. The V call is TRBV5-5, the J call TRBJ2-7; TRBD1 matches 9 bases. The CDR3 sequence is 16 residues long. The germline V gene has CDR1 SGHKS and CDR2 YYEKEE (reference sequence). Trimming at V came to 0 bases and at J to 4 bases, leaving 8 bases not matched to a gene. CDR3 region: CASSLATGGAEYEQYF. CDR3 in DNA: TGTGCCAGCAGCTTGGCTACAGGGGGCGCAGAGTACGAGCAGTACTTC.

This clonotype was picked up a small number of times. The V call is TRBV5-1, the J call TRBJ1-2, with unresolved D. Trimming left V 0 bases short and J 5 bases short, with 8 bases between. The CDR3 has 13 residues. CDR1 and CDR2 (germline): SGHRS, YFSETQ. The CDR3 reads CASSLVDGYGYTF. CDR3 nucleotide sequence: TGCGCCAGCAGCTTGGTAGATGGTTATGGCTACACCTTC.

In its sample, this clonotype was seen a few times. The CDR3 region is CASSQGAATAGREQYF. Here the CDR3 DNA reads TGCGCCAGCAGCCAAGGAGCGGCTACAGCAGGACGTGAGCAGTACTTC. The chain recombines TRBV4-3 with TRBJ2-7; D might be TRBD2 (5 bases). This CDR3 comprises 16 residues. Germline V lookup: CDR1 LGHNA, CDR2 YSLEER. V shed 1 base and J shed 7 bases, with 20 bases lying between them.

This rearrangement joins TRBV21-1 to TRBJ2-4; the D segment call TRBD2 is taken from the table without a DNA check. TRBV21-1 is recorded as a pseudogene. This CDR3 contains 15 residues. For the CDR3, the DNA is TGTGCCAGCAGGAAAGGGAGGCACACAAAAAACATTCAGTACTTC. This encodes CASRKGRHTKNIQYF.

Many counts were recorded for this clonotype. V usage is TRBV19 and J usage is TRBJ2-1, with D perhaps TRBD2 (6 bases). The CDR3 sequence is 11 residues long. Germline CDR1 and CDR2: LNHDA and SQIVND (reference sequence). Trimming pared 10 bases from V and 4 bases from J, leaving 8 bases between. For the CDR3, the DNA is TGTGCCACGGGGGTATACAATGAGCAGTTCTTC. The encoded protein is CATGVYNEQFF.

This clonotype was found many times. The CDR3 DNA is TGTGCCAGCAGGTGGACTACCTACAATGAGCAGTTCTTC. This codes for CASRWTTYNEQFF. The chain employs TRBV5-8 and TRBJ2-1; D is perhaps TRBD2 (6 bases). CDR1 is SGHTS and CDR2 is YDEGEE in the germline V gene. V was trimmed by 5 bases and J by 2 bases, leaving 8 bases between them. This CDR3 is 13 amino acids long.

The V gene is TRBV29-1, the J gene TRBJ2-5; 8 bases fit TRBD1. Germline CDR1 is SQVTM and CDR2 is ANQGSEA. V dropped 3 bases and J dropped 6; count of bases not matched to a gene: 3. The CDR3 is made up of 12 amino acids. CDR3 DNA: TGCAGCGTTGAGGCAGGGGGCAAGACCCAGTACTTC. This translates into CSVEAGGKTQYF.

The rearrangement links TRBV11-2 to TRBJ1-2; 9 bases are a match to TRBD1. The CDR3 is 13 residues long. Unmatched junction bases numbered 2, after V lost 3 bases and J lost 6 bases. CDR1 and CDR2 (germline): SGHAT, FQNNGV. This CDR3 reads CASSFRDRDGYTF. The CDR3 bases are TGTGCCAGCAGCTTCCGGGACAGGGATGGCTACACCTTC.

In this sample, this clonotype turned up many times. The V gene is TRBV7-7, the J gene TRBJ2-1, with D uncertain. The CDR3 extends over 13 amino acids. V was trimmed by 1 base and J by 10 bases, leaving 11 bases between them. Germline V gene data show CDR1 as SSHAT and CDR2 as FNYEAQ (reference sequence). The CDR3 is CASSLEAAREQFF. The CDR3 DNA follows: TGTGCCAGCAGCTTAGAGGCGGCTAGAGAGCAGTTCTTC.

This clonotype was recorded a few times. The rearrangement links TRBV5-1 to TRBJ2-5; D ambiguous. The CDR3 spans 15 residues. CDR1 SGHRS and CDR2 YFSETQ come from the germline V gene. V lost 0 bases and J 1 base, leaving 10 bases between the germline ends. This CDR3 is CASSLAEGIQETQYF. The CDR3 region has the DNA TGCGCCAGCAGCTTGGCCGAAGGGATCCAAGAGACCCAGTACTTC.

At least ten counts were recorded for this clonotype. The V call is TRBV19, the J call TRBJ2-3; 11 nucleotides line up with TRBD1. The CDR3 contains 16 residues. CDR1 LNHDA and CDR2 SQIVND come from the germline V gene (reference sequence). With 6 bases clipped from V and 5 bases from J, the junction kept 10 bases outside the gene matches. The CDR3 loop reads CASRRDRGIGRDTQYF. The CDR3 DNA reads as TGTGCCAGTAGGCGGGACAGGGGGATTGGCAGAGATACGCAGTATTTT.

The CDR3: CASSLGGGILGTGELFF. In DNA form, the CDR3 reads TGTGCCAGCAGTTTAGGGGGCGGAATACTGGGCACCGGGGAGCTGTTTTTT. The chain recombines TRBV28 with TRBJ2-2; tentative D call: TRBD1 (6 bases). This CDR3 region has 17 residues. The V gene lost 2 bases and the J gene lost 4 bases, with 17 bases spanning the gap. Germline assignment: CDR1 MDHEN and CDR2 SYDVKM.

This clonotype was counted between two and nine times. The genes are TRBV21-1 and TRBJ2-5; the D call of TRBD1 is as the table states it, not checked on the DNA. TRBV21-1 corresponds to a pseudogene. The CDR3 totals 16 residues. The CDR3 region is CASNANPGHLQETQYF. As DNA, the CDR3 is TGTGCCAGCAACGCAAACCCGGGACACCTCCAAGAGACCCAGTACTTC.

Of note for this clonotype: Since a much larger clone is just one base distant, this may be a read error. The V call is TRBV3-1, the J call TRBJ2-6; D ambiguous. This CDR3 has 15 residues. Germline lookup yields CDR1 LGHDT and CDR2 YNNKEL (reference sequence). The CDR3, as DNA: TGTGTCAGCAGCCAAGACACCTCTGGGGCCAACGTCCTGACTTTC. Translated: CVSSQDTSGANVLTF.

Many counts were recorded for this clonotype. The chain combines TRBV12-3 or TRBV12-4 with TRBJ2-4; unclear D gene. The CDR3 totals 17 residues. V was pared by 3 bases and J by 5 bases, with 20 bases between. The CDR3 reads CASSFRQVRGAQNIQYF. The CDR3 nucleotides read TGTGCCAGCAGTTTTCGTCAGGTGCGCGGCGCCCAAAACATTCAGTACTTC.

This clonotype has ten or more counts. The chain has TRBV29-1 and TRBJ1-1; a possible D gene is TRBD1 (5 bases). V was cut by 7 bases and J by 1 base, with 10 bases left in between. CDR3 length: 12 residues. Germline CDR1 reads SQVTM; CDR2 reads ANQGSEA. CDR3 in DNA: TGCAGCGGGGGGGAGACGAACACTGAAGCTTTCTTT. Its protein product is CSGGETNTEAFF.

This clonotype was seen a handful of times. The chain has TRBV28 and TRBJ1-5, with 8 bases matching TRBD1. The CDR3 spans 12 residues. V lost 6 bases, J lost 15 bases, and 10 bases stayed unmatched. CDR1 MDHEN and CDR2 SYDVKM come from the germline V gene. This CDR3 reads CASSLNHRGTHF. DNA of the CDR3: TGTGCCAGCAGCCTAAACCACAGGGGGACGCATTTT.

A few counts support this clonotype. Written as DNA, the CDR3 is TGTGCCAGCAGCCCTGACAGGGGATCGAACACTGAAGCTTTCTTT. Protein sequence: CASSPDRGSNTEAFF. The rearrangement links TRBV27 to TRBJ1-1, with TRBD1 matching 8 bases. Germline values: CDR1 MNHEY, CDR2 SMNVEV (reference sequence). The CDR3 totals 15 residues. V gave up 6 bases and J gave up 1 base; unmatched junction bases: 7.

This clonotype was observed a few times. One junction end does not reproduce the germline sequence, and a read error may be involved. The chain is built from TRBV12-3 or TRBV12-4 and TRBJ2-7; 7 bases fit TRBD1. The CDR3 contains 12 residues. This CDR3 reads CASSQNPTGQDF. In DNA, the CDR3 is TGTGCCAGCAGTCAAAACCCAACCGGACAGGACTTC.

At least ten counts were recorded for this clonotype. In DNA form, the CDR3 reads TGTGCCACAGGCCGAGAAGGGCCCAACACCGGGGAGCTGTTTTTT. Translated: CATGREGPNTGELFF. The gene calls are TRBV24-1 and TRBJ2-2; D not resolved. CDR1 and CDR2 (germline): KGHDR, SFDVKD. The CDR3 has 15 residues. Trimming removed 10 bases at V and 2 bases at J, with 16 bases between.

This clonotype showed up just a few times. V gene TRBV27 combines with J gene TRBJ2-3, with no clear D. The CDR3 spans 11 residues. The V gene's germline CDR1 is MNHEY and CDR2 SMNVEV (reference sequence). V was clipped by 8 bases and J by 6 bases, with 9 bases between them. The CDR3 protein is CASGYFDTQYF. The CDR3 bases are TGTGCCAGCGGGTATTTCGATACGCAGTATTTT.

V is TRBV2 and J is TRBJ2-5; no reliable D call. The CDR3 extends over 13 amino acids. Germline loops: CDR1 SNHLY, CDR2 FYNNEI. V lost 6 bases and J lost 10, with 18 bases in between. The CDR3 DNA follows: TGTGCCAGCAGCCCCTTCGCTACAGTCGGCCAGTACTTC. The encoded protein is CASSPFATVGQYF. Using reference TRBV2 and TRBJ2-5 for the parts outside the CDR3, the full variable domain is EPEVTQTPSHQVTQMGQEVILRCVPISNHLYFYWYRQILGQKVEFLVSFYNNEISEKSEIFDDQFSVERPDGSNFTLKIRSTKLEDSAMYFCASSPFATVGQYFGPGTRLLVL.